This T cell receptor (beta chain) appears in the sequencing data of a study of T cells in Graves' hyperthyroidism and ophthalmopathy. This clonotype was picked up a small number of times. Template material for amplifying TCR beta CDR3 regions consisted of RNA transcripts. RT-PCR in the first round (using the HTBI primer set) targeted the TCR CDR3. TCRdb re-analysed the multiplex PCR reads in MiXCR, keeping a single row per CDR3 protein. The data show more than 600,000 distinct CDR3 sequences, with over 15% seen just once and approximately 8.4% held by the top ten. This CDR3 contains 14 residues. The junction had 1 base not matched to a gene; V was cut back by 6 bases and J by 0 bases. Germline V gene lookup returns CDR1 ENHRY and CDR2 SYGVKD.

The chain couples TRBV10-3 to TRBJ2-7; 11 nucleotides align to TRBD2. The clonotype originates from a man aged 18 to 35 with Graves' hyperthyroidism. Material: blood. CDR3 sequence: CAIRGLAASYEQYF. The DNA for the CDR3 is TGTGCCATCAGGGGACTAGCGGCCTCCTACGAGCAGTACTTC.